One and the same sample provided the 8 T cell receptor beta chains below, sequenced in a study of T cell changes during pregnancy in multiple sclerosis. The method was immunoSEQ multiplex PCR; TCRdb's version includes in-frame clones alone and lacks a portion of them. In the table there are roughly 47,000 clones, under 95% of which are singletons. Sequenced here: CD8+ T cells from peripheral blood mononuclear cells, sampled before pregnancy. Source of these receptors: a female donor with multiple sclerosis, enrolled in a pregnancy study.

The V gene is TRBV5-1, the J gene TRBJ2-7; D remains ambiguous. This CDR3 is built from 13 residues. Germline CDR1 reads SGHRS; CDR2 reads YFSETQ. Between the trimmed V and J ends, which lost 0 bases and 6 bases, there was a span of 10 bases. Here the CDR3 reads CASSLGAAREQYF. The CDR3 region has the DNA TGCGCCAGCAGCTTGGGGGCAGCCCGCGAGCAGTACTTC.

This chain joins TRBV27 and TRBJ1-2; maybe TRBD1 (5 bases). V lost 6 bases, J lost 0 bases, and 17 bases lay in between. The CDR3 totals 16 residues. Germline loops: CDR1 MNHEY, CDR2 SMNVEV (reference sequence). CDR3: CASSGLGGRANYGYTF. The CDR3 DNA follows: TGTGCCAGCAGCGGTCTCGGGGGTCGAGCTAACTATGGCTACACCTTC.

The chain uses TRBV6-6 and TRBJ2-1; 7 nucleotides agree with TRBD2. This CDR3 is built from 13 residues. V dropped 7 bases and J dropped 8; count of bases not matched to a gene: 8. In germline, CDR1 is MNHNY, CDR2 SVGAGI (reference sequence). The CDR3 loop reads CASMGGSGDEQFF. CDR3 in DNA: TGTGCCAGCATGGGCGGGAGTGGGGATGAGCAGTTCTTC.

The gene calls are TRBV6-5 and TRBJ1-1; unclear D gene. Germline V lookup: CDR1 MNHEY, CDR2 SVGAGI. The germline V and J ends were trimmed by 5 bases and 1 base, with 5 bases remaining between them. CDR3 length equals 12 residues. The CDR3 is CASSPGNTEAFF. CDR3 DNA sequence: TGTGCCAGCAGTCCAGGGAACACTGAAGCTTTCTTT.

The J gene is TRBJ2-2, the V gene TRBV7-9; D might be TRBD2 (5 bases). This CDR3 contains 13 residues. The V end lost 10 bases, the J end lost 6 bases, and 15 bases lay between the germline ends. Germline CDR1 and CDR2: SEHNR and FQNEAQ (reference sequence). The CDR3 DNA is TGTGCCACCTTGCACGGGATTCCCGGGGAGCTGTTTTTT. Translating it yields CATLHGIPGELFF.

This clone was recorded once. The chain has TRBV7-9 and TRBJ2-1; 8 bases align to TRBD1. The CDR3 runs 14 residues. Trimming cost V 4 bases and J 7 bases; bases outside gene matches: 6. CDR1 SEHNR and CDR2 FQNEAQ come from the germline V gene (reference sequence). The CDR3 reads CASSWQGAGNEQFF. In nucleotides, the CDR3 is TGTGCCAGCAGCTGGCAGGGGGCTGGTAATGAGCAGTTCTTC.

This chain uses TRBV2 with TRBJ1-5, with a tentative D call TRBD1 (6 bases). CDR3 length: 14 amino acids. V lost 6 bases and J lost 5, with 14 bases in between. The germline V gene has CDR1 SNHLY and CDR2 FYNNEI. The CDR3 spells CASRDTGWDQPQHF. The DNA of the CDR3 is TGTGCCAGCAGGGACACAGGGTGGGATCAGCCCCAGCATTTT.

This clone appeared a single time. V gene TRBV5-1 combines with J gene TRBJ2-7, with TRBD2 matching 9 bases. V shed 4 bases and J 2 bases; nucleotides not matched to a gene: 4. This CDR3 has 14 amino acids. CDR1 SGHRS and CDR2 YFSETQ come from the germline V gene. CDR3: CASSVTSGPYEQYF. As DNA, the CDR3 is TGCGCCAGCAGCGTGACTAGCGGCCCCTACGAGCAGTACTTC. Complete variable domain (other parts from reference TRBV5-1 and TRBJ2-7): KAGVTQTPRYLIKTRGQQVTLSCSPISGHRSVSWYQQTPGQGLQFLFEYFSETQRNKGNFPGRFSGRQFSNSRSEMNVSTLELGDSALYLCASSVTSGPYEQYFGPGTRLTVT.